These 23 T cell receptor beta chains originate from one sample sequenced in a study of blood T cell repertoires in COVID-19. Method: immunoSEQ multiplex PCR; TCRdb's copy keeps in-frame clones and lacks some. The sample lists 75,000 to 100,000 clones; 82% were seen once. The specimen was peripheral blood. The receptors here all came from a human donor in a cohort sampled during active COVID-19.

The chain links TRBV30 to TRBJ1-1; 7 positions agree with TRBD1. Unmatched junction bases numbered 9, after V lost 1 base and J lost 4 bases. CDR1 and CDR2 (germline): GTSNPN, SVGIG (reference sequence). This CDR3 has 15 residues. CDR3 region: CAWSGETGRSTEAFF. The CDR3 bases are TGTGCCTGGAGTGGGGAGACAGGGAGGAGCACTGAAGCTTTCTTT.

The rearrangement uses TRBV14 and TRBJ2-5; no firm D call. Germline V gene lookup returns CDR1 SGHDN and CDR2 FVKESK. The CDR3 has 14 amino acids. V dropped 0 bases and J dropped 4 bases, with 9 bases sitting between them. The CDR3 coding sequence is TGTGCCAGCAGCCAAGATGAACACCTAGAGACCCAGTACTTC. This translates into CASSQDEHLETQYF.

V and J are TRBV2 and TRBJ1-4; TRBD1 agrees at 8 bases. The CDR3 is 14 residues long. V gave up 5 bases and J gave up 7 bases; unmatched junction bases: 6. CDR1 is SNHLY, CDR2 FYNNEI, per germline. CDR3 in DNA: TGTGCCAGCAGTTCACAGGGGGTGGCTGAAAAACTGTTTTTT. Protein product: CASSSQGVAEKLFF.

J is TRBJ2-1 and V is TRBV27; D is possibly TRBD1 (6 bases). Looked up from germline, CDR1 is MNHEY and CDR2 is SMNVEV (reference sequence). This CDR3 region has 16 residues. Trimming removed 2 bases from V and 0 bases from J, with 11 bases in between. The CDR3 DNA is TGTGCCAGCAGTTTAGGGGGACACAACTCCTACAATGAGCAGTTCTTC. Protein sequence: CASSLGGHNSYNEQFF.

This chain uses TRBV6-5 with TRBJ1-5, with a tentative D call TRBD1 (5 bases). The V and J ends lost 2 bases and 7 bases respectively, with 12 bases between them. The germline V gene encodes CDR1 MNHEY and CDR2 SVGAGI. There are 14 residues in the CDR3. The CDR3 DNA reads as TGTGCCAGCAGTTACACCCAGGGATGGCAGCCCCAGCATTTT. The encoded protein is CASSYTQGWQPQHF.

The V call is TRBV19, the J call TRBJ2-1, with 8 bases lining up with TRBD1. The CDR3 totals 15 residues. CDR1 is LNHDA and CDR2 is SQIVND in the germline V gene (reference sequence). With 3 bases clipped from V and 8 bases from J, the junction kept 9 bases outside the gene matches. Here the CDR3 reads CASSIQGALGYEQFF. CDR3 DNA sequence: TGTGCCAGTAGTATCCAGGGGGCCCTTGGCTATGAGCAGTTCTTC. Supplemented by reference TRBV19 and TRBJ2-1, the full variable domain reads DGGITQSPKYLFRKEGQNVTLSCEQNLNHDAMYWYRQDPGQGLRLIYYSQIVNDFQKGDIAEGYSVSREKKESFPLTVTSAQKNPTAFYLCASSIQGALGYEQFFGPGTRLTVL.

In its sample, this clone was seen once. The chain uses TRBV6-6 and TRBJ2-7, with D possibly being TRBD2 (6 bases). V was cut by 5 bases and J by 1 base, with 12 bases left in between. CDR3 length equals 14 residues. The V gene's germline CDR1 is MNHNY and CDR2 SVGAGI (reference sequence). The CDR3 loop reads CASSTGTGSYEQYF. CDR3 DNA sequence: TGTGCCAGCAGTACCGGGACTGGTTCCTACGAGCAGTACTTC.

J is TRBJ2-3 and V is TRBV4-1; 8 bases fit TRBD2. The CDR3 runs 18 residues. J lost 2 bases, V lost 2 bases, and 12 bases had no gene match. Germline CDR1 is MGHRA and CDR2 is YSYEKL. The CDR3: CASSQPGLGHRDTDTQYF. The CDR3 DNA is TGCGCCAGCAGCCAACCGGGACTAGGACACAGAGACACAGATACGCAGTATTTT.

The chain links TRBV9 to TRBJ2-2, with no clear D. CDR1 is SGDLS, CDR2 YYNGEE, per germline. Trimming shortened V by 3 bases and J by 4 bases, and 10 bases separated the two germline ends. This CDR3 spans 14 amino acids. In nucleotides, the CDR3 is TGTGCCAGCAGCGCGCTCAGAGGCACCGGGGAGCTGTTTTTT. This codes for CASSALRGTGELFF.

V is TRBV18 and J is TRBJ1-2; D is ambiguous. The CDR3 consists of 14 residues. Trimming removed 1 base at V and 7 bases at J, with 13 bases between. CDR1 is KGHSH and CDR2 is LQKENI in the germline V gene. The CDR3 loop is CASSPQYGESGYTF. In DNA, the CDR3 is TGTGCCAGCTCACCACAGTACGGGGAAAGTGGCTACACCTTC.

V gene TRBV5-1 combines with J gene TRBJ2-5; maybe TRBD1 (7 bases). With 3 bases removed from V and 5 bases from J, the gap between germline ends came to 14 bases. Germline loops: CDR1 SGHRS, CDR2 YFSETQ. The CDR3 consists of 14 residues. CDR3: CASSSQGGEETQYF. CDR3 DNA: TGCGCCAGCAGCTCTCAGGGGGGCGAGGAGACCCAGTACTTC. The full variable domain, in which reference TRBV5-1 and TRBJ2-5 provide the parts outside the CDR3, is KAGVTQTPRYLIKTRGQQVTLSCSPISGHRSVSWYQQTPGQGLQFLFEYFSETQRNKGNFPGRFSGRQFSNSRSEMNVSTLELGDSALYLCASSSQGGEETQYFGPGTRLLVL.

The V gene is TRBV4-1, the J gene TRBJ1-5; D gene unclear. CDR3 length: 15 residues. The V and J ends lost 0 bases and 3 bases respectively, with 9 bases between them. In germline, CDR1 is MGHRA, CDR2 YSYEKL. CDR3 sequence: CASSQEGRFNQPQHF. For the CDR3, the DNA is TGCGCCAGCAGCCAAGAAGGGAGGTTCAATCAGCCCCAGCATTTT.

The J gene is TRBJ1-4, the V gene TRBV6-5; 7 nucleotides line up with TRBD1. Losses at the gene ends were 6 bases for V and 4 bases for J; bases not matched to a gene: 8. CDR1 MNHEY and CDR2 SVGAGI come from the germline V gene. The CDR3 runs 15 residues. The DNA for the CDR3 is TGTGCCAGCAGGGGGACAGCAGCGAGTAATGAAAAACTGTTTTTT. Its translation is CASRGTAASNEKLFF.

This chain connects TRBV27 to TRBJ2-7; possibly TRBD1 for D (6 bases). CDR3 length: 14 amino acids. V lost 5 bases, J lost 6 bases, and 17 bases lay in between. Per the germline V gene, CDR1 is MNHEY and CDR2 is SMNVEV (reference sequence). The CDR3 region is CASSGTPGTSEQYF. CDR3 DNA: TGTGCCAGCAGTGGGACACCCGGAACCAGCGAGCAGTACTTC.

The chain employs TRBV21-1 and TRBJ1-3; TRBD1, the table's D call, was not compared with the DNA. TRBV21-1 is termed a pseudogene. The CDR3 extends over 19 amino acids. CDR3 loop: CASSTRSKRGQGSGNTIYF. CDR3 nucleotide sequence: TGTGCCAGCAGCACGCGATCAAAAAGGGGACAGGGTTCTGGAAACACCATATATTTT.

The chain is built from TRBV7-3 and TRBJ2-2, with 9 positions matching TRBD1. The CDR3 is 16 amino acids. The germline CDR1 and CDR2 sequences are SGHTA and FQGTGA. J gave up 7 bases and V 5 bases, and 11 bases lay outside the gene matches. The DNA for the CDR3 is TGTGCCAGCAGCCCCACCCGGACAGGGGTGGGCGGGGAGCTGTTTTTT. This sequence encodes CASSPTRTGVGGELFF.

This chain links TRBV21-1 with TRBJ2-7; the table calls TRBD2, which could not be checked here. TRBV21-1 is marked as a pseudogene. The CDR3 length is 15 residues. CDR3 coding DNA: TGTGCCAGCATAGGCGGGGCTAGAAGCTCCTACGAGCAGTACTTC. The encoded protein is CASIGGARSSYEQYF.

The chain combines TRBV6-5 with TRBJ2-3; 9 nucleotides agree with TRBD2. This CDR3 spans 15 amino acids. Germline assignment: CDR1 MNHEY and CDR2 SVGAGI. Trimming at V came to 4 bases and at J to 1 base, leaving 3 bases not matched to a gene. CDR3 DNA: TGTGCCAGCAGTTTAGCGGGGGTCCGCACAGATACGCAGTATTTT. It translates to CASSLAGVRTDTQYF.

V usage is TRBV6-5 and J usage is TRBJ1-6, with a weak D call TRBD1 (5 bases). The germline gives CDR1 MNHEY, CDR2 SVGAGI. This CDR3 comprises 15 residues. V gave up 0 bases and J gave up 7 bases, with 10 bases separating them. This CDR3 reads CASSYSARANSPLHF. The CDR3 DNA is TGTGCCAGCAGTTACTCGGCCAGGGCCAATTCACCCCTCCACTTT.

CDR3 residues: CASRLYRGNGYTF. The CDR3 nucleotides read TGTGCCAGCCGGCTGTACAGGGGGAATGGCTACACCTTC. This chain joins TRBV7-9 and TRBJ1-2; TRBD1 matches 8 bases. This CDR3 has 13 amino acids. From germline, CDR1 is SEHNR and CDR2 FQNEAQ (reference sequence). The ends lost 8 bases at V and 6 bases at J; junction bases unmatched: 8.

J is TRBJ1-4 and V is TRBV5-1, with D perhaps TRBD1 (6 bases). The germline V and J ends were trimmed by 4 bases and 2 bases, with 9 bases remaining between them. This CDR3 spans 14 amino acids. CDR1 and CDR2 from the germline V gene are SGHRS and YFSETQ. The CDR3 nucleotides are TGCGCCAGCAGCCAGGGGTTCACTAATGAAAAACTGTTTTTT. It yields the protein CASSQGFTNEKLFF.

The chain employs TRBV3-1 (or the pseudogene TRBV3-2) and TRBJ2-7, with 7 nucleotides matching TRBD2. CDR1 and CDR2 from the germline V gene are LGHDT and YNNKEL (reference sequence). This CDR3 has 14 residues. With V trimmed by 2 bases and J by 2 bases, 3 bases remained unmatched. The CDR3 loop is CASSQHREAYEQYF. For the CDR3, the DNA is TGTGCCAGCAGCCAACACCGGGAGGCCTACGAGCAGTACTTC.

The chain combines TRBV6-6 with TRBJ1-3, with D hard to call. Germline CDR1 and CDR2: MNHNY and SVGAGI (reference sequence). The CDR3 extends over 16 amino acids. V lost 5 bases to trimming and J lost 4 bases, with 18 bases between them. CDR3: CASSTRGGLYGNTIYF. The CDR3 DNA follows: TGTGCCAGCAGTACCCGCGGAGGTTTGTACGGAAACACCATATATTTT.